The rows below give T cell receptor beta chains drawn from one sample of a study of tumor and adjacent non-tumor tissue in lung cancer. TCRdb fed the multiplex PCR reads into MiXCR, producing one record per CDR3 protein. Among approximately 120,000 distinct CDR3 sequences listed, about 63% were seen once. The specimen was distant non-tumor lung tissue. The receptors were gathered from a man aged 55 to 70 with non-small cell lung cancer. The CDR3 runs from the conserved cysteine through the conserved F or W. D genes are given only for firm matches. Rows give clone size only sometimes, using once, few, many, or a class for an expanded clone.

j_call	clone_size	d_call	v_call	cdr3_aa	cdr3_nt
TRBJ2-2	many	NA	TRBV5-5	CASSLGLSATGELFF	TGTGCCAGCAGCTTGGGACTCAGCGCCACCGGGGAGCTGTTTTTT
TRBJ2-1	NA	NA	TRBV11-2	CASSFPQWTRGDEQFF	TGTGCCAGCAGCTTTCCCCAGTGGACGAGGGGCGATGAGCAGTTCTTC
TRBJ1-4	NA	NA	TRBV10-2	CSSSKIGQEKLFF	TGCTCCAGCAGTAAGATAGGTCAGGAAAAACTGTTTTTT
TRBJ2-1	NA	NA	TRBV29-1	CRANEATQGGMGEQIF	TGCAGGGCTAACGAGGCAACACAGGGTGGCATGGGTGAGCAGATCTTC
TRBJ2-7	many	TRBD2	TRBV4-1	CASSQGGAGDLYEQYF	TGCGCCAGCAGCCAGGGGGGAGCGGGGGACCTCTACGAGCAGTACTTC
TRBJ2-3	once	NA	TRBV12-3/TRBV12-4	CAISYARDTQYF	TGTGCCATTAGCTATGCTCGAGATACGCAGTATTTT
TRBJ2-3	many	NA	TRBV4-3	CASSHQTWVTGTDTQYF	TGCGCCAGCAGCCACCAGACCTGGGTGACGGGAACAGATACGCAGTATTTT
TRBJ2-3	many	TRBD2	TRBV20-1	CSARRSGGTDTQYF	TGCAGTGCTAGACGTAGCGGGGGGACAGATACGCAGTATTTT
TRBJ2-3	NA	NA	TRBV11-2	CPSSHRTSRATQYF	TGTCCCAGCAGCCACAGGACCTCTAGGGCTACGCAGTATTTT
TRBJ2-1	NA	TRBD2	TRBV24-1	CATSDPTGLAGGGRHNEQLF	TGTGCCACCAGTGACCCGACAGGACTAGCGGGAGGGGGCAGGCACAATGAGCAGCTCTTC
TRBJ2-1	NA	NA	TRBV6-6	CVSSSSGAGSNEQFF	TGTGTAAGCAGTTCATCGGGAGCAGGAAGCAATGAGCAGTTCTTC
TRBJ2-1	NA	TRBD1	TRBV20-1	CSARTGSDEQLF	TGCAGTGCCCGGACAGGGAGCGATGAGCAGCTCTTC
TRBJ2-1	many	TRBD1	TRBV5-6	CASSLRPGTGLSKGQFF	TGTGCCAGCAGCTTGCGGCCCGGGACAGGGTTATCGAAAGGGCAGTTCTTC
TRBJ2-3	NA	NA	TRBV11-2	CGISHRTSTAMQYF	TGTGGCATCAGCCACCGGACCTCTACGGCTATGCAGTATTTT
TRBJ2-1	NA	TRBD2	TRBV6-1	CGSSETSETYNEQFF	TGTGGCAGCAGTGAGACTAGCGAGACTTACAATGAGCAGTTCTTC
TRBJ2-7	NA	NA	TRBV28	CASRGEGYYEQYF	TGTGCCAGCAGGGGAGAGGGATATTACGAGCAGTACTTC
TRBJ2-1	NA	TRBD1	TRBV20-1	CSTSSAGGFAYNEQFF	TGCAGTACTAGTTCGGCAGGGGGCTTTGCCTACAATGAGCAGTTCTTC
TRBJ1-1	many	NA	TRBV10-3	CAISESTKDTEAFF	TGTGCCATCAGTGAGTCGACCAAGGACACTGAAGCTTTCTTT
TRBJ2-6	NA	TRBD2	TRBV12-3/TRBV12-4	CTSSLSGINSGANALTF	TGTACCAGCAGTTTGAGCGGGATAAACTCTGGGGCCAACGCCCTGACTTTC
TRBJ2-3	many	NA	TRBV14	CASSPLGFADTQYF	TGTGCCAGCAGCCCACTAGGTTTTGCAGATACGCAGTATTTT
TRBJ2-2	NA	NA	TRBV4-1	CASGQRQDNARELFF	TGCGCCAGCGGCCAACGACAGGATAATGCCCGGGAGCTGTTTTTT
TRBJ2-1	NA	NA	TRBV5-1	CASNSREVGSAYNEQFF	TGCGCCAGCAACTCCAGAGAAGTGGGGTCCGCCTACAATGAGCAGTTCTTC
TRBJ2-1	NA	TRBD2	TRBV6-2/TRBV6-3	CASSIKREGVHEQFF	TGTGCTAGCAGTATCAAGCGGGAGGGTGTACATGAGCAGTTCTTC
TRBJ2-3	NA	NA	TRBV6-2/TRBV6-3	CASSDSPHTDTHYF	TGTGCCAGCAGTGACAGCCCCCACACAGATACGCATTATTTT
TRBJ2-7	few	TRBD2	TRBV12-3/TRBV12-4	CASSLTSGGASYEQYF	TGTGCCAGCAGTTTGACTAGCGGAGGGGCCTCCTATGAGCAGTACTTC
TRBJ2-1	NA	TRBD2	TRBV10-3	CAISLGAGGYSELFF	TGTGCCATCAGTCTAGGGGCGGGGGGGTACAGTGAGCTGTTCTTC
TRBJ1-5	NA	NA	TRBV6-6	CASSPYIQMGHEDGQPQHF	TGTGCCAGCAGTCCATATATACAAATGGGACATGAGGATGGTCAACCACAGCATTTT
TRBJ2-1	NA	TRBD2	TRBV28	CASSERTSGKRNEQFF	TGTGCCAGCAGTGAACGGACTAGCGGCAAAAGAAATGAGCAGTTCTTC
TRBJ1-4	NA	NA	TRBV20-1	CSARDVDNGRNLNEKLFF	TGCAGTGCTAGAGATGTAGACAATGGTCGCAACTTGAATGAAAAACTGTTTTTT
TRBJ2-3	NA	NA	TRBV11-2	CASSLAGSTETQYF	TGTGCCAGCAGCTTAGCCGGCAGTACAGAAACGCAGTATTTT
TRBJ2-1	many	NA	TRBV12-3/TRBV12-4	CASSWARTAQGEQFF	TGTGCCAGCAGCTGGGCCCGGACTGCCCAGGGTGAGCAGTTCTTC
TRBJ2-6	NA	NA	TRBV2	CASSEDRGSGANVLTF	TGTGCCAGCAGTGAAGATCGAGGGTCGGGGGCCAACGTCCTGACTTTC
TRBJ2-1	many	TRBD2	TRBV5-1	CASRLAGPYNEQFF	TGCGCCAGTCGACTAGCGGGCCCCTACAATGAGCAGTTCTTC
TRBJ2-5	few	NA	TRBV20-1	CSARSAGPLGTQYF	TGCAGTGCTAGATCGGCGGGCCCCTTAGGGACCCAGTACTTC
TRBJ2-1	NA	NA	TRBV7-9	CASSLASTHEQFF	TGTGCCAGCAGCTTGGCTAGCACCCATGAGCAGTTCTTC
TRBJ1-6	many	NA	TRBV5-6	CASSRWSSYNSPLHF	TGTGCCAGCAGCCGATGGAGCTCCTATAATTCACCCCTCCACTTT
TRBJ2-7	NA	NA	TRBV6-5	CASQISSGGQYF	TGTGCCAGCCAAATTAGCTCGGGCGGGCAGTACTTC
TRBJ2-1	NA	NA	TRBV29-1	CSVWTDNEQFF	TGCAGTGTATGGACTGACAATGAGCAGTTCTTC
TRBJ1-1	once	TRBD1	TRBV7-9	CASSADRGEGFF	TGTGCCAGCAGCGCCGACAGGGGAGAAGGTTTCTTT
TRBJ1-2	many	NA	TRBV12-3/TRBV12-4	CASSPLRPIYGYTF	TGTGCCAGCAGTCCGCTTCGACCGATATATGGCTACACCTTC